Each of the 9 T cell receptor beta chains below was sequenced from the same sample in a study of shared clonotypes between healthy human individuals. Measured with immunoSEQ multiplex PCR; TCRdb has only the in-frame clones, and not every one. The sample yields roughly 650,000 clones, roughly 97% seen once. The specimen sequenced was naive CD4+ T cells sorted from blood. Subset: CD45RA+ positively selected. The source of these receptors is a woman aged 25 to 39 in good health.

The chain joins TRBV7-9 to TRBJ2-5; perhaps TRBD1 as D (6 bases). This CDR3 has 14 amino acids. V lost 3 bases and J 0 bases, leaving 8 bases between the germline ends. CDR1 and CDR2 (germline): SEHNR, FQNEAQ (reference sequence). The CDR3 nucleotides read TGTGCCAGCAGCTTTACAGGGCACCAAGAGACCCAGTACTTC. It encodes CASSFTGHQETQYF. Full variable domain (missing parts from reference TRBV7-9 and TRBJ2-5): DTGVSQNPRHKITKRGQNVTFRCDPISEHNRLYWYRQTLGQGPEFLTYFQNEAQLEKSRLLSDRFSAERPKGSFSTLEIQRTEQGDSAMYLCASSFTGHQETQYFGPGTRLLVL.

The chain is built from TRBV6-6 and TRBJ1-5; no firm D call. The V and J ends lost 0 bases and 0 bases respectively, with 6 bases between them. CDR1 and CDR2 from the germline V gene are MNHNY and SVGAGI (reference sequence). This CDR3 contains 15 residues. The CDR3 nucleotides are TGTGCCAGCAGTTACTCCCGGGCTAGCAATCAGCCCCAGCATTTT. Protein product: CASSYSRASNQPQHF.

The chain couples TRBV28 to TRBJ2-7; D gene unclear. Germline lookup yields CDR1 MDHEN and CDR2 SYDVKM. The CDR3 loop spans 14 amino acids. V dropped 3 bases and J dropped 1 base, with 10 bases sitting between them. Here the CDR3 reads CASSFRLNSYEQYF. In DNA, the CDR3 is TGTGCCAGCAGTTTCCGGCTAAATTCCTACGAGCAGTACTTC. Together with reference TRBV28 and TRBJ2-7, the CDR3 gives the full variable domain: DVKVTQSSRYLVKRTGEKVFLECVQDMDHENMFWYRQDPGLGLRLIYFSYDVKMKEKGDIPEGYSVSREKKERFSLILESASTNQTSMYLCASSFRLNSYEQYFGPGTRLTVT.

This clone occurred a few times. The chain uses TRBV5-6 and TRBJ2-3; 7 positions match TRBD2. Germline-derived CDR1 and CDR2 are SGHDT and YYEEEE. With 0 bases clipped from V and 6 bases from J, the junction kept 4 bases outside the gene matches. The CDR3 contains 14 residues. The CDR3 nucleotides are TGTGCCAGCAGCTTGGGGACTAGTTATGATACGCAGTATTTT. Translated, it gives CASSLGTSYDTQYF.

The genes are TRBV30 and TRBJ2-5; D call uncertain. The CDR3 is 13 amino acids. V lost 8 bases to trimming and J lost 4 bases, with 17 bases between them. Looked up from germline, CDR1 is GTSNPN and CDR2 is SVGIG (reference sequence). The CDR3 DNA reads TGTGCCAGCCGGGCTTACGGGCCAGAGACCCAGTACTTC. It yields the protein CASRAYGPETQYF.

This chain links TRBV2 with TRBJ1-2, with TRBD1 identical over 9 bases. Per the germline V gene, CDR1 is SNHLY and CDR2 is FYNNEI. CDR3 size: 14 residues. J gave up 7 bases and V 3 bases, and 6 bases lay outside the gene matches. CDR3 nucleotides: TGTGCCAGCAGTGATGAAGACAGGGGGTTTGGCTACACCTTC. It is translated as CASSDEDRGFGYTF. The full variable domain, in which reference TRBV2 and TRBJ1-2 provide the parts outside the CDR3, is EPEVTQTPSHQVTQMGQEVILRCVPISNHLYFYWYRQILGQKVEFLVSFYNNEISEKSEIFDDQFSVERPDGSNFTLKIRSTKLEDSAMYFCASSDEDRGFGYTFGSGTRLTVV.

The V gene is TRBV28, the J gene TRBJ2-3; 11 bases are a match to TRBD2. Germline CDR1 MDHEN, CDR2 SYDVKM. This CDR3 contains 16 residues. V was pared by 6 bases and J by 2 bases, with 7 bases of the junction left unmatched. The CDR3 nucleotides read TGTGCCAGCAGCCAACGACTAGCGGGACCCACAGATACGCAGTATTTT. As protein: CASSQRLAGPTDTQYF.

The chain uses TRBV30 and TRBJ2-7, with a weak D call TRBD1 (6 bases). The CDR3 spans 13 residues. CDR1 GTSNPN and CDR2 SVGIG come from the germline V gene (reference sequence). Trimming took off 5 bases at V and 2 bases at J, with 13 bases between the two ends. The CDR3 reads CAWGRGAAYEQYF. The CDR3 DNA reads as TGTGCCTGGGGCAGGGGTGCAGCCTACGAGCAGTACTTC.

The gene calls are TRBV10-3 and TRBJ2-3; D assignment may be TRBD1 or TRBD2 (5 bases each). The CDR3 length is 15 residues. The ends were cut back, 7 bases at V and 5 bases at J, with 19 bases in the middle. Germline loops: CDR1 ENHRY, CDR2 SYGVKD. DNA of the CDR3: TGTGCCATCAAAGGTGGACGGGACGGCGGAGATACGCAGTATTTT. Translating it yields CAIKGGRDGGDTQYF.